One sample yielded the 3 T cell receptor beta chains listed below, sequenced in a study of blood T cell repertoires in COVID-19. Using immunoSEQ multiplex PCR, the repertoire was profiled, and TCRdb retains in-frame clones only, with some absent. The table shows 140,000 to 150,000 clones, with approximately 91% occurring only once. Input material: peripheral blood. The receptors were sampled from a human donor in a cohort sampled during active COVID-19.

V is TRBV4-3 and J is TRBJ1-4; D unclear. Trimming stripped 2 bases from V and 0 bases from J, with 13 bases between. The CDR3 length is 17 residues. The V gene's germline CDR1 is LGHNA and CDR2 YSLEER. Here the CDR3 DNA reads TGCGCCAGCAGCCAATCAATCCGCGGAGCAACTAATGAAAAACTGTTTTTT. The encoded protein is CASSQSIRGATNEKLFF.

CDR3 nucleotides: TGTGCCAGTGGGATGGCAGGGGTTGACTTGAACACTGAAGCTTTCTTT. Translation: CASGMAGVDLNTEAFF. This chain connects TRBV19 to TRBJ1-1; perhaps TRBD1 as D (6 bases). The CDR3 sequence is 16 residues long. The V end lost 8 bases, the J end lost 0 bases, and 19 bases lay between the germline ends. The germline CDR1 and CDR2 sequences are LNHDA and SQIVND (reference sequence).

CDR3 bases: TGTGCCAGCCGCCGTTCAGCGGCGGGAGGGCTCTACGAGCAGTACTTC. Residues: CASRRSAAGGLYEQYF. This chain joins TRBV27 and TRBJ2-7; 9 bases are a match to TRBD2. Per germline, CDR1 MNHEY and CDR2 SMNVEV (reference sequence). The CDR3 covers 16 residues. The junction had 14 bases not matched to a gene; V was cut back by 8 bases and J by 3 bases.